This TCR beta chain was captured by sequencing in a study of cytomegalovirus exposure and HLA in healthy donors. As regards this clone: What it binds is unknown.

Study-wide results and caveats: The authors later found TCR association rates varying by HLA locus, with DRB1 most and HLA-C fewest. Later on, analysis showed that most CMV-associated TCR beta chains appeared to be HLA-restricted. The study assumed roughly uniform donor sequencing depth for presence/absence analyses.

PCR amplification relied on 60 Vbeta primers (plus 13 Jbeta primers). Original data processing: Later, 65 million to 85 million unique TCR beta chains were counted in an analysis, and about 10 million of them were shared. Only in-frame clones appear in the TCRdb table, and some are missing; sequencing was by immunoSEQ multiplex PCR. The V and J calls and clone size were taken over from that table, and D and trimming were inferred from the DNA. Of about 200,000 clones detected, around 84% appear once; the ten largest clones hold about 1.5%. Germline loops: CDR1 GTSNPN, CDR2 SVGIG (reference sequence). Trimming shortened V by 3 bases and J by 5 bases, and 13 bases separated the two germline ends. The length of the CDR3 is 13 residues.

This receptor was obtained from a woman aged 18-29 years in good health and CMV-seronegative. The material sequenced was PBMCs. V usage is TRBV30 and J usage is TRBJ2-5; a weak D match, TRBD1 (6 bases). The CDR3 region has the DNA TGTGCCTGGAGAAATAAGGGGGAGGAGACCCAGTACTTC. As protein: CAWRNKGEETQYF.